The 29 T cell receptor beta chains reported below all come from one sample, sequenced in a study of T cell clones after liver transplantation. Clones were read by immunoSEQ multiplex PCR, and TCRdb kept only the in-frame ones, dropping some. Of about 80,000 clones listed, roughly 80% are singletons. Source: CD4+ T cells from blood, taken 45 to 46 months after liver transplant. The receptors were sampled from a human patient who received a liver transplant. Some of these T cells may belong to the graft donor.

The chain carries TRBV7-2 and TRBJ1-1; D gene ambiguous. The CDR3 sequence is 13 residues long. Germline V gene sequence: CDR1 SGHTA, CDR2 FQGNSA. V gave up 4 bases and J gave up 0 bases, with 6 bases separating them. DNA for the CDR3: TGTGCCAGCAGCTCTCAGGTGAACACTGAAGCTTTCTTT. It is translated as CASSSQVNTEAFF.

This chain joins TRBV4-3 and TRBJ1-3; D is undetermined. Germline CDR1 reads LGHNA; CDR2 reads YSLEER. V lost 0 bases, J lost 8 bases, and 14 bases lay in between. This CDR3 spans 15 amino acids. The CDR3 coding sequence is TGCGCCAGCAGCCAAGATCTCATGTTTGGGGACACCATATATTTT. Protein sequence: CASSQDLMFGDTIYF.

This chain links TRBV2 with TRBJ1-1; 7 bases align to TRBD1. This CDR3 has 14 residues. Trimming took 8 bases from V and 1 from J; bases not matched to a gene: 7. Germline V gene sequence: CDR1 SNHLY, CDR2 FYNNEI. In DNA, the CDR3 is TGTGCCAGCGAGCCGGGACAGCAGAACACTGAAGCTTTCTTT. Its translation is CASEPGQQNTEAFF.

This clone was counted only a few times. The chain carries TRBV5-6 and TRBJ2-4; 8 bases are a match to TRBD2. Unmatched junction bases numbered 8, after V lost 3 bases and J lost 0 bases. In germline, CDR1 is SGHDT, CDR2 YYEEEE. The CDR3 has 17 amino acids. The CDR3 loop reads CASSSAGGELAKNIQYF. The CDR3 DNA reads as TGTGCCAGCAGCTCAGCCGGGGGGGAGTTAGCCAAAAACATTCAGTACTTC.

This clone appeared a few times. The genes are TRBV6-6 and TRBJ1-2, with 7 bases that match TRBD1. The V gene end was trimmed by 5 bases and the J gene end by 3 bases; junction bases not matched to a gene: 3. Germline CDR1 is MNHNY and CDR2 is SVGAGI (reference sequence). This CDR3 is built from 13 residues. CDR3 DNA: TGTGCCAGCAGTGGCACAGGGGACTATGGCTACACCTTC. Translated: CASSGTGDYGYTF.

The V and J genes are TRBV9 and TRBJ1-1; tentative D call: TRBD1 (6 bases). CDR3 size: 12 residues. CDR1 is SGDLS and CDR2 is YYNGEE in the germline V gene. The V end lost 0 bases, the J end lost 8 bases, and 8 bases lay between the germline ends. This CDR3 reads CASSVGGTEAFF. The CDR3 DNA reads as TGTGCCAGCAGCGTAGGAGGGACAGAAGCTTTCTTT.

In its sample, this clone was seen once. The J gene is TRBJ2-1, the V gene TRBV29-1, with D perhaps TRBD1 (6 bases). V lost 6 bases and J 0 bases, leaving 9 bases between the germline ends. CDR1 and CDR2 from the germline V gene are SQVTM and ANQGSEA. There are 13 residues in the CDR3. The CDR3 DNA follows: TGCAGCGTCACAGGGATCTCCTACAATGAGCAGTTCTTC. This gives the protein CSVTGISYNEQFF.

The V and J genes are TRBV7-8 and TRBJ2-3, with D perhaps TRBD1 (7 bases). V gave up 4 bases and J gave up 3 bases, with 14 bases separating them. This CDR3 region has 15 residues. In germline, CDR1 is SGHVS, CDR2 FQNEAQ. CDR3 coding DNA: TGTGCCAGCAGCTCTCGGACAGGAGGGACAGATACGCAGTATTTT. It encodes CASSSRTGGTDTQYF.

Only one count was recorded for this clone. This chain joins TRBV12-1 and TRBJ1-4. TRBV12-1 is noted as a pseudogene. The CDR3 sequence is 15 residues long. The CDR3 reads CASSLPDGASEKLFF. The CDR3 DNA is TGTGCCAGCAGCCTACCGGACGGGGCTAGTGAAAAACTGTTTTTT.

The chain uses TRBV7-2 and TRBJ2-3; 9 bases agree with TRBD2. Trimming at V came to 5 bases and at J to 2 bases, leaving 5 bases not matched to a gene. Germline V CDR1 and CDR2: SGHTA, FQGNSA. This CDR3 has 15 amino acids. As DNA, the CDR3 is TGTGCCAGCAGCATCGGACTAGCGAACACAGATACGCAGTATTTT. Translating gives CASSIGLANTDTQYF. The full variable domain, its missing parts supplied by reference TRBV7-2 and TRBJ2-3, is GAGVSQSPSNKVTEKGKDVELRCDPISGHTALYWYRQSLGQGLEFLIYFQGNSAPDKSGLPSDRFSAERTGGSVSTLTIQRTQQEDSAVYLCASSIGLANTDTQYFGPGTRLTVL.

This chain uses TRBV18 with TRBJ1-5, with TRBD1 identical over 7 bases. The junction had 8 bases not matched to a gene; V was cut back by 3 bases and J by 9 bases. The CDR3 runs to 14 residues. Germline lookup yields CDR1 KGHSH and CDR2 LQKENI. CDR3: CASSPTGLEGPQHF. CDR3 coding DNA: TGTGCCAGCTCACCGACAGGGCTGGAAGGGCCCCAGCATTTT.

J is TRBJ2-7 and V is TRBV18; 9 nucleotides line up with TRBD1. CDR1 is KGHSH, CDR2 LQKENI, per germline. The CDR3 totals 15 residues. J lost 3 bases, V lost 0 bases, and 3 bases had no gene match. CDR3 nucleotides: TGTGCCAGCTCACCACCGACGACAGGGGGCTACGAGCAGTACTTC. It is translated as CASSPPTTGGYEQYF.

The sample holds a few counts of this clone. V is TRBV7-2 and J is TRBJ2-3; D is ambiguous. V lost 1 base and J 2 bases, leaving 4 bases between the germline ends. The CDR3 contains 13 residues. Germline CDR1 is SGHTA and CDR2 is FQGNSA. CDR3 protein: CASSLGVTDTQYF. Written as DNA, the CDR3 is TGTGCCAGCAGCTTAGGAGTCACAGATACGCAGTATTTT.

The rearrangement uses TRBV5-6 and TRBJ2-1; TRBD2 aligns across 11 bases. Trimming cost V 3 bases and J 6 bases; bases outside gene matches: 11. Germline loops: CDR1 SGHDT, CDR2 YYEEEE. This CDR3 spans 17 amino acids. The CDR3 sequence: CASSSTSLAGVINEQFF. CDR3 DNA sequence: TGTGCCAGCAGCTCCACCTCACTAGCGGGAGTAATCAATGAGCAGTTCTTC.

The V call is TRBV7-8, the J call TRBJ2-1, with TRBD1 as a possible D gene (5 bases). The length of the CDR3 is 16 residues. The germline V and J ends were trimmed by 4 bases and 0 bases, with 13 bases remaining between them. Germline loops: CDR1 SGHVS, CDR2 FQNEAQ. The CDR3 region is CASSSETGSSYNEQFF. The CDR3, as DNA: TGTGCCAGCAGCTCCGAAACAGGCAGCTCCTACAATGAGCAGTTCTTC.

This CDR3 is CASSHLTGVNTEAFF. CDR3 DNA sequence: TGTGCCAGCAGCCACCTGACAGGGGTTAACACTGAAGCTTTCTTT. The genes are TRBV14 and TRBJ1-1, with 8 bases fitting TRBD1. There are 15 residues in the CDR3. The germline CDR1 and CDR2 sequences are SGHDN and FVKESK. Trimming cost V 3 bases and J 2 bases; bases outside gene matches: 5. Complete variable domain (other parts from reference TRBV14 and TRBJ1-1): EAGVTQFPSHSVIEKGQTVTLRCDPISGHDNLYWYRRVMGKEIKFLLHFVKESKQDESGMPNNRFLAERTGGTYSTLKVQPAELEDSGVYFCASSHLTGVNTEAFFGQGTRLTVV.

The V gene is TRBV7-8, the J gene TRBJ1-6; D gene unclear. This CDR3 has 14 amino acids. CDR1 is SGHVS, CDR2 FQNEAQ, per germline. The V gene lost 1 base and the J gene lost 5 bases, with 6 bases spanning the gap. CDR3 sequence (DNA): TGTGCCAGCAGCTTAGAACATAATAATTCACCCCTCCACTTT. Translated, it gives CASSLEHNNSPLHF.

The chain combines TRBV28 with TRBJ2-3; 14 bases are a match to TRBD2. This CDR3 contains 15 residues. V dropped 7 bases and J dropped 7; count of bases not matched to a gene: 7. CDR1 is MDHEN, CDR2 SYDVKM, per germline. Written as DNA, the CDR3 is TGTGCCAGCACGCCGACTAGCGGGAGGGCGAATACGCAGTATTTT. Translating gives CASTPTSGRANTQYF.

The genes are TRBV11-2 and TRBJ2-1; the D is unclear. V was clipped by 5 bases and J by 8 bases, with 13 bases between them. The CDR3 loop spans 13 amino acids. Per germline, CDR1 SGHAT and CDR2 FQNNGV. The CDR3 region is CASSHGLDYEQFF. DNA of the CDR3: TGTGCCAGCAGCCATGGCCTAGACTATGAGCAGTTCTTC.

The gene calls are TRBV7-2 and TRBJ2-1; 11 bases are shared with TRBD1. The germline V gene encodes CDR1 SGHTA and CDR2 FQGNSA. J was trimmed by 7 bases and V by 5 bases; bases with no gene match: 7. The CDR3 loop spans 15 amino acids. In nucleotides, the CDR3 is TGTGCCAGCAGCGTAACCGGGACAGGGGGAAATGAGCAGTTCTTC. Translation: CASSVTGTGGNEQFF.

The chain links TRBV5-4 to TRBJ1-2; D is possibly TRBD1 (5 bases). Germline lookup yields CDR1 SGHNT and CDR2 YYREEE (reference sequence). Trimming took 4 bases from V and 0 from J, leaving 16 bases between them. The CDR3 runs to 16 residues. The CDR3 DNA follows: TGTGCCAGCAGCCCGGGGGGGATTAGAACTAACTATGGCTACACCTTC. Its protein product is CASSPGGIRTNYGYTF.

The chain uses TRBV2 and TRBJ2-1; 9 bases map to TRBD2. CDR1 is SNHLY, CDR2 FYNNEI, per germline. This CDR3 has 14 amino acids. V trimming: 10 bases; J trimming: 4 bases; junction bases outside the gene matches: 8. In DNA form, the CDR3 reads TGTGCCAACCAGCGGGAGGCATATTACAATGAGCAGTTCTTC. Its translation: CANQREAYYNEQFF.

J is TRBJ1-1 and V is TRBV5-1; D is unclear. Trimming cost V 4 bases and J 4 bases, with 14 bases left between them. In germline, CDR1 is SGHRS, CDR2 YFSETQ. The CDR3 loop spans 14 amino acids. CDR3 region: CASSGFGVGTEAFF. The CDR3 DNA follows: TGCGCCAGCAGCGGCTTCGGGGTGGGCACTGAAGCTTTCTTT.

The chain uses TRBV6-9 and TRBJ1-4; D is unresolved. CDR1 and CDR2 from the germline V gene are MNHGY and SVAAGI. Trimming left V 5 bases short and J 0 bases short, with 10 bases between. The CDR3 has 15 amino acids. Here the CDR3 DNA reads TGTGCCAGCAGTCTGGCGGGGACAACTAATGAAAAACTGTTTTTT. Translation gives CASSLAGTTNEKLFF.

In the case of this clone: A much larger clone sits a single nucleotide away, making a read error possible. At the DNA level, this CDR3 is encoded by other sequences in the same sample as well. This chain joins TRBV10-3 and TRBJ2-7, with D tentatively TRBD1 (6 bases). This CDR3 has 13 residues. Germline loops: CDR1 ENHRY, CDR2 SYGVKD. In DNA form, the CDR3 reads TGTGCCATCAGGGAACAGGGAACCTACGAACAGTACTTC. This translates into CAIREQGTYEQYF.

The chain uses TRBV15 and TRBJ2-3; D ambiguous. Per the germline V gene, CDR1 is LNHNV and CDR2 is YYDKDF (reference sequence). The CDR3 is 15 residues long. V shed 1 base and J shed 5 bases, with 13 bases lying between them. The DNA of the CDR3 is TGTGCCACCAGCAGAGGTTCAGCAGATGAAGATACGCAGTATTTT. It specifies CATSRGSADEDTQYF.

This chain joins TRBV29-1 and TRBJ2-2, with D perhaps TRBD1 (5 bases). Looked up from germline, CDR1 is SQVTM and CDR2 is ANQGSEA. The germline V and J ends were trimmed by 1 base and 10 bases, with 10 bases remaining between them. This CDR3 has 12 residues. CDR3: CSVEGQSQELFF. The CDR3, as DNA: TGCAGCGTTGAAGGACAGTCGCAGGAGCTGTTTTTT.

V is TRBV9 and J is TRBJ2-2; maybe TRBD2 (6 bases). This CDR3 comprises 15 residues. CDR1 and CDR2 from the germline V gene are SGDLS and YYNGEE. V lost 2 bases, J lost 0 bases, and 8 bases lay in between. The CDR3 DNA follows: TGTGCCAGCAGCGTCGGGGGAACGAACACCGGGGAGCTGTTTTTT. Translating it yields CASSVGGTNTGELFF.

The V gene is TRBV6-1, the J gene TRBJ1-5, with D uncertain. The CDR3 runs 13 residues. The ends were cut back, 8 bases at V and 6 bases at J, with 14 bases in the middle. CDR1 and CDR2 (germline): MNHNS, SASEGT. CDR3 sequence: CASGRVRSQPQHF. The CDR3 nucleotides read TGTGCCAGCGGGAGGGTGCGGAGTCAGCCCCAGCATTTT.